This TCR beta chain stems from a study of T cell responses to AZD1222 COVID-19 vaccine. Study context: Recipients boosted at about 4 weeks or about 12 weeks are pooled.

Here immunoSEQ multiplex PCR was the method, and the copy in TCRdb shows in-frame clones only, minus some. Among roughly 260,000 clones listed, roughly 93% were seen once. The CDR3 loop spans 15 amino acids. The junction had 12 bases not matched to a gene; V was cut back by 4 bases and J by 7 bases. Germline lookup yields CDR1 LNHDA and CDR2 SQIVND (reference sequence). Sequenced material: peripheral blood, taken on day 0 of AZD1222 vaccination. The V and J genes are TRBV19 and TRBJ1-2, with 7 bases lining up with TRBD1. The source of this sequence is an adult in good health. CDR3 sequence (DNA): TGTGCCAGTAGTAAAATGCAGGGGGTTAATGGTGGCTACACCTTC. The encoded protein is CASSKMQGVNGGYTF. The full variable domain, with the rest looked up from reference TRBV19 and TRBJ1-2, is DGGITQSPKYLFRKEGQNVTLSCEQNLNHDAMYWYRQDPGQGLRLIYYSQIVNDFQKGDIAEGYSVSREKKESFPLTVTSAQKNPTAFYLCASSKMQGVNGGYTFGSGTRLTVV.